The T cell receptor (beta chain) described here comes from a study of CXCR3-negative and CXCR3-positive naive CD8 T cells. Study findings and constraints: Naive cells positive for CXCR3 carried more hydrophobic TRB CDR3s than CXCR3-negative ones.

From germline, CDR1 is MDHEN and CDR2 SYDVKM. There are 13 residues in the CDR3. Notes on this clonotype: Antigen specificity is unknown.

The method, 5' RACE with UMI labels, was used to prepare the TRB cDNA libraries. Reanalyzing the 5' RACE reads, TCRdb keeps one entry per CDR3 protein, without DNA. The sample spans under 85,000 distinct CDR3 sequences; the ten largest clones claim around 0.62%. Sample: naive CXCR3+ CD8+ T cells from blood. Specified subset: CD45RO-CCR7+CD27+CD95- naive CD8+ T cells expressing CXCR3 (TNR3+). The rearrangement joins TRBV28 to TRBJ2-3; TCRdb picks TRBD2, but there is no DNA to check that call. The origin of this receptor is a human donor in good health. Some clones in this sample may be carry-over from other donors' samples. CDR3 region: CASLAGPTDTQYF. The full variable domain, rest sourced from reference TRBV28 and TRBJ2-3, is DVKVTQSSRYLVKRTGEKVFLECVQDMDHENMFWYRQDPGLGLRLIYFSYDVKMKEKGDIPEGYSVSREKKERFSLILESASTNQTSMYLCASLAGPTDTQYFGPGTRLTVL.